The rows below give T cell receptor beta chains drawn from one sample of a study of T cells after yellow fever vaccination. TCRdb recomputed calls from the 5' RACE reads with MiXCR, one row per CDR3 protein. The data show 300,000 to 350,000 distinct CDR3 sequences, with 3.5% to 4.5% seen just once and just under 20% held by the top ten. This specimen consisted of PBMCs, obtained 15 days after the yellow fever booster vaccination. These receptor sequences come from a man younger than 30 who received the YFV17D yellow fever vaccine. The CDR3 runs from the conserved cysteine through the conserved F or W. D genes are given only for firm matches. Expanded clones get a size class; other rows say once, few or many, or leave the size out.

abundance: NA; d_gene: NA; v_gene: TRBV4-3; j_gene: TRBJ1-6; CDR3nt: TGCGCCAGCAGCCCGGACGGGGGGGGTCAATCACCCCTCCACTTT; CDR3aa: CASSPDGGGQSPLHF
abundance: NA; d_gene: NA; v_gene: TRBV20-1; j_gene: TRBJ2-6; CDR3nt: TGCAGTGCTAGAGTAACGGCCAACGTCCTGACTTTC; CDR3aa: CSARVTANVLTF
abundance: NA; d_gene: NA; v_gene: TRBV20-1; j_gene: TRBJ2-4; CDR3nt: TGCAGTGCTCGCGATGTCAGGGGCGCTCAGTACTTC; CDR3aa: CSARDVRGAQYF
abundance: few; d_gene: NA; v_gene: TRBV20-1; j_gene: TRBJ2-5; CDR3nt: TGCAGTGCCGAGAGCGGGTCCCAAGAGACCCAGTACTTC; CDR3aa: CSAESGSQETQYF
abundance: many; d_gene: NA; v_gene: TRBV5-6; j_gene: TRBJ1-1; CDR3nt: TGTGCCAGCAGCTTGCCCGGCACTGAAGCTTTCTTT; CDR3aa: CASSLPGTEAFF
abundance: many; d_gene: NA; v_gene: TRBV7-9; j_gene: TRBJ1-4; CDR3nt: TGTGCCAGCAGCTTTAGTCCTATCCCAACTAATGAAAAACTGTTTTTT; CDR3aa: CASSFSPIPTNEKLFF
abundance: NA; d_gene: TRBD1; v_gene: TRBV6-1; j_gene: TRBJ1-5; CDR3nt: TGTGCCAGCAGTGGAAAGGGGGCAGCTTTTCAGCCCCAGCATTTT; CDR3aa: CASSGKGAAFQPQHF
abundance: few; d_gene: NA; v_gene: TRBV11-2; j_gene: TRBJ1-2; CDR3nt: TGTGCCAGCAGCCGATACCTAACCGGGACGGGTGGCGGCTACACCTTC; CDR3aa: CASSRYLTGTGGGYTF
abundance: few; d_gene: NA; v_gene: TRBV30; j_gene: TRBJ1-2; CDR3nt: TGTGCCTGGATCAGCTCCCGGACAGCCTATGGCTACACCTTC; CDR3aa: CAWISSRTAYGYTF
abundance: few; d_gene: NA; v_gene: TRBV19; j_gene: TRBJ1-2; CDR3nt: TGTGCCAGTACTGGCCGATGGAAGTATGGCTACACCTTC; CDR3aa: CASTGRWKYGYTF
abundance: many; d_gene: TRBD1; v_gene: TRBV10-3; j_gene: TRBJ2-5; CDR3nt: TGTGCCATCAGTAACCGGGACAGGGGTCAAGAGACCCAGTACTTC; CDR3aa: CAISNRDRGQETQYF
abundance: many; d_gene: NA; v_gene: TRBV27; j_gene: TRBJ1-1; CDR3nt: TGTGCCAGCTTCTCCGTTTTGGGGGCGGCCACTGAAGCTTTCTTT; CDR3aa: CASFSVLGAATEAFF
abundance: many; d_gene: TRBD2; v_gene: TRBV12-3/TRBV12-4; j_gene: TRBJ2-7; CDR3nt: TGTGCCAGCACCCCGGGACTAGCGCCCTACGAGCAGTACTTC; CDR3aa: CASTPGLAPYEQYF
abundance: many; d_gene: TRBD1; v_gene: TRBV7-9; j_gene: TRBJ1-4; CDR3nt: TGTTCCAGCAGCTCGAGGACAGGGGGCAGGGAAGAAAAACTGTTTTTT; CDR3aa: CSSSSRTGGREEKLFF
abundance: NA; d_gene: NA; v_gene: TRBV29-1; j_gene: TRBJ2-2; CDR3nt: TGCAGCGTTGCGGATAAAAACACCGGGGAGCTGTTTTTT; CDR3aa: CSVADKNTGELFF
abundance: NA; d_gene: TRBD1; v_gene: TRBV5-1; j_gene: TRBJ1-2; CDR3nt: TGCGGCTGCAGCTTGGCTGGACAGGGACTTCTGTATGGCTACACCTTC; CDR3aa: CGCSLAGQGLLYGYTF
abundance: few; d_gene: TRBD1; v_gene: TRBV12-3/TRBV12-4; j_gene: TRBJ2-5; CDR3nt: TGTGCCAGCAGCACCCAGGACAGGGAAGAGACCCAGTACTTC; CDR3aa: CASSTQDREETQYF
abundance: few; d_gene: NA; v_gene: TRBV24-1; j_gene: TRBJ1-1; CDR3nt: TGTGCCACCAGTGACCGCCCTAGGGTGGGAGCAAAGAACACTGAAGCTTTCTTT; CDR3aa: CATSDRPRVGAKNTEAFF
abundance: many; d_gene: NA; v_gene: TRBV12-3/TRBV12-4; j_gene: TRBJ2-2; CDR3nt: TGTGCCAGCAGTCCTAGGAGACTCCGGGGCACCGGGGAGCTGTTTTTT; CDR3aa: CASSPRRLRGTGELFF
abundance: many; d_gene: TRBD2; v_gene: TRBV7-6; j_gene: TRBJ2-1; CDR3nt: TGTGCCAGCAGCTTGGGGACTAGCGGGGCATTTTCCTACAATGAGCAGTTCTTC; CDR3aa: CASSLGTSGAFSYNEQFF
abundance: many; d_gene: TRBD2; v_gene: TRBV6-5; j_gene: TRBJ2-5; CDR3nt: TGTGCCAGCAGCCGGGACTACCTACAAGAGACCCAGTACTTC; CDR3aa: CASSRDYLQETQYF
abundance: many; d_gene: NA; v_gene: TRBV10-3; j_gene: TRBJ2-4; CDR3nt: TGTGCCATCAGGGGCGGAGACACGGAGAACATTCAGTACTTC; CDR3aa: CAIRGGDTENIQYF
abundance: NA; d_gene: NA; v_gene: TRBV7-2; j_gene: TRBJ1-2; CDR3nt: TGTGCCAGCAGCTCCCCCGGACGGGAACCATATGGCTACACCTTC; CDR3aa: CASSSPGREPYGYTF
abundance: few; d_gene: TRBD1; v_gene: TRBV5-4; j_gene: TRBJ1-6; CDR3nt: TGTGCCAGCAGCTTGGATGGACAGGGGAATTCACCCCTCCACTTT; CDR3aa: CASSLDGQGNSPLHF
abundance: many; d_gene: TRBD1; v_gene: TRBV7-2; j_gene: TRBJ1-5; CDR3nt: TGTGCCAGCAGCTCACGACAGGGCAGTCAGCCCCAGCATTTT; CDR3aa: CASSSRQGSQPQHF